These T cell receptor beta chains were read from a single sample in a study of T cell changes during pregnancy in multiple sclerosis. Repertoires were generated with immunoSEQ multiplex PCR, while TCRdb's copy carries only in-frame clones and drops some. The sample consists of tens of thousands of clones, around 92% of them appearing once. The sequences come from peripheral blood, collected after pregnancy. These receptor sequences come from a female donor in good health, enrolled as a control in a pregnancy study. Each CDR3 is given with its conserved first and last residue.

j_call v_call cdr3_length cdr3_aa
TRBJ2-1 TRBV6-5 14 CASRDRGFYNEQFF
TRBJ2-7 TRBV14 14 CASSHSGLSYEQYF
TRBJ2-3 TRBV4-3 19 CASSQGGTSGRGSTDTQYF
TRBJ2-4 TRBV30 14 CAWSVSLAKNIQYF
TRBJ2-3 TRBV29-1 14 CSVGGVAGTDTQYF
TRBJ2-2 TRBV7-2 13 CASSQGGGGELFF
TRBJ2-3 TRBV6-4 15 CASSPSGLSTDTQYF
TRBJ2-5 TRBV5-6 18 CASRRTWGQLTQGETQYF
TRBJ1-5 TRBV2 18 CASSKPVGGVDFNQPQHF
TRBJ2-1 TRBV5-1 17 CASSPTASGGAYNEQFF
TRBJ2-7 TRBV9 12 CASSRGELEQYF
TRBJ1-4 TRBV6-5 15 CASSYSIGDNEKLFF
TRBJ2-1 TRBV7-2 15 CASSSTSESYNEQFF
TRBJ1-3 TRBV21-1 16 CASSGKRDTSGNTIYF
TRBJ2-6 TRBV19 17 CASRPGQPNSGANVLTF
TRBJ1-5 TRBV6-5 15 CASSPLCPSNQPQHF
TRBJ2-1 TRBV10-3 12 CAIRVAEDEQFF
TRBJ2-7 TRBV7-6 18 CASSYVGLKGQGPYEQYF
TRBJ1-2 TRBV5-6 15 CASANTGQGVAGYTF
TRBJ2-7 TRBV6-5 12 CASSRTGYEQYF
TRBJ1-2 TRBV2 14 CASSETGLNYGYTF
TRBJ2-7 TRBV27 13 CASSLSGGGEQYF
TRBJ2-1 TRBV5-1 14 CASSFKQGIDEQFF
TRBJ1-6 TRBV6-5 15 CASSRPGQGSSALHF
TRBJ2-7 TRBV28 14 CASSLLTGGEGQYF
TRBJ1-2 TRBV6-1 13 CASSTGQGDGYTF
TRBJ1-6 TRBV30 13 CAWSVQGVGALHF
TRBJ2-3 TRBV6-6 14 CASSRDRSTDTQYF
TRBJ2-3 TRBV6-1 11 CASSQGDTQYF
TRBJ1-5 TRBV7-2 16 CASSPRWGDGNQPQHF
TRBJ1-4 TRBV18 15 CASSGPGQGPEKLFF
TRBJ1-3 TRBV18 14 CASSPGQSGNTIYF
TRBJ2-5 TRBV5-1 13 CASSLLSRETQYF
TRBJ1-1 TRBV6-5 15 CASSYPSGRPLEAFF